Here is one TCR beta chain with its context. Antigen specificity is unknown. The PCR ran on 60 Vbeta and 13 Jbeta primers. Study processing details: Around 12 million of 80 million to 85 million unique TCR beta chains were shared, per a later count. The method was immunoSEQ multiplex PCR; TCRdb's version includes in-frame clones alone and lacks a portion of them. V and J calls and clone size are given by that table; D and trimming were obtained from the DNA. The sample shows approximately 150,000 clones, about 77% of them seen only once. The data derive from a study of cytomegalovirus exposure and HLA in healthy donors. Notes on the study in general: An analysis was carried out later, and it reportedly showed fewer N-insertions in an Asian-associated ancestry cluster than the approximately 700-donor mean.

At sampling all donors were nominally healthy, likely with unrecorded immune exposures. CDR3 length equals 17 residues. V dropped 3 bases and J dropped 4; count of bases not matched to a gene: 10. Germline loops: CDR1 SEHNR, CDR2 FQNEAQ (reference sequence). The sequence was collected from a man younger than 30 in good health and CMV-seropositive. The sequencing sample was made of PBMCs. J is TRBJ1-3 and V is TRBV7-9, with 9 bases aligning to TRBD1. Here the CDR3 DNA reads TGTGCCAGCAGCTTCCCGGGACAGGGTCCTCGCGGAAACACCATATATTTT. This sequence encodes CASSFPGQGPRGNTIYF.